Below, 6 T cell receptor beta chains from the same sample are listed, as sequenced in a study of memory CD4+ T cells and cytomegalovirus serostatus (dated by TCRdb to between 2018 and 2021). Single viable CD3+CD4+CD8-CD45RO+ cells were sorted as memory CD4+ T cells on a FACSAria II. The library was prepared using the immunoSEQ multiplex PCR assay. In TCRdb, the immuneACCESS table is reduced to in-frame sequences with V and J assigned. These tables do not hold every clone; where another copy was compared, an unresolved V gene accounts for under half, and the others remain unexplained. Here the sample has around 45,000 clones; about three quarters occur a single time. The biggest ten clones account for under 0.7% of the sample. Sequencing was done on a sample of memory CD4+ T cells from blood. These receptor sequences come from an adult in good health and CMV-seronegative.

V usage is TRBV9 and J usage is TRBJ2-5, with TRBD1 matching over 8 bases. Trimming removed 3 bases from V and 9 bases from J; junction bases left unmatched: 7. The CDR3 is 13 residues long. The germline V gene encodes CDR1 SGDLS and CDR2 YYNGEE. The CDR3 region has the DNA TGTGCCAGCAGCGAAGGACTGACAGGGGCCCAGTACTTC. Translation: CASSEGLTGAQYF.

The V gene is TRBV7-8, the J gene TRBJ2-2, with D unclear. V was clipped by 5 bases and J by 5 bases, with 12 bases between them. Germline V gene lookup returns CDR1 SGHVS and CDR2 FQNEAQ. The CDR3 covers 14 residues. CDR3 protein: CASSLNRVTGELFF. CDR3 in DNA: TGTGCCAGCAGCCTTAATAGAGTAACCGGGGAGCTGTTTTTT.

This chain uses TRBV6-1 with TRBJ2-7; TRBD1 matches at 8 bases. The V gene's germline CDR1 is MNHNS and CDR2 SASEGT. CDR3 length equals 14 residues. Trimming took 4 bases from V and 6 from J; bases not matched to a gene: 8. CDR3 amino acids: CASSVKTGGSEQYF. CDR3 DNA: TGTGCCAGCAGTGTGAAAACAGGGGGTTCCGAGCAGTACTTC.

The chain uses TRBV6-5 and TRBJ1-4; D is uncertain. Germline V gene lookup returns CDR1 MNHEY and CDR2 SVGAGI. The CDR3 has 16 residues. Deletions cut 0 bases from V and 6 bases from J, with 14 bases between. CDR3 loop: CASSYSPDGGDEKLFF. Here the CDR3 DNA reads TGTGCCAGCAGTTACTCCCCGGATGGCGGAGATGAAAAACTGTTTTTT.

The chain carries TRBV19 and TRBJ2-5; D might be TRBD1 (5 bases). Trimming left V 10 bases short and J 9 bases short, with 15 bases between. The CDR3 sequence is 11 residues long. Germline V gene sequence: CDR1 LNHDA, CDR2 SQIVND (reference sequence). The CDR3 here is CATKTEVAQYF. The CDR3, as DNA: TGTGCCACCAAGACAGAGGTGGCCCAGTACTTC.

This clone showed up just a few times. The chain joins TRBV6-5 to TRBJ2-1; D gene unclear. The germline V and J ends were trimmed by 2 bases and 6 bases, with 11 bases remaining between them. CDR1 is MNHEY, CDR2 SVGAGI, per germline. The CDR3 runs to 14 residues. CDR3 nucleotides: TGTGCCAGCAGTTACGGTCTTTCGGTCAATGAGCAGTTCTTC. As protein: CASSYGLSVNEQFF.